This is a list of T cell receptor beta chains from one sample in a study of blood T cell repertoires in COVID-19. This table comes from immunoSEQ multiplex PCR, and its TCRdb copy is limited to in-frame clones, with some not included. The data show some 180,000 clones, roughly 80% seen once. Sequencing was performed on peripheral blood. Receptors were obtained from a man in his fifties or sixties with acute or convalescent COVID-19. Each CDR3 is given with its conserved first and last residue. D genes are given only for firm matches. Not every row has a clone size; where given, it reads once, few, many or a size class.

j_gene: TRBJ2-4
v_gene: TRBV19
d_gene: NA
abundance: NA
CDR3aa: CASSLGGPGFIQYF
CDR3nt: TGTGCCAGTAGTTTGGGGGGGCCTGGGTTCATTCAGTACTTC

j_gene: TRBJ2-3
v_gene: TRBV2
d_gene: TRBD2
abundance: NA
CDR3aa: CASTTRLAGRTDTQYF
CDR3nt: TGTGCCAGCACCACGAGACTAGCGGGACGGACAGATACGCAGTATTTT

j_gene: TRBJ2-3
v_gene: TRBV19
d_gene: TRBD1
abundance: NA
CDR3aa: CASDGTGESDTQYF
CDR3nt: TGTGCCAGTGATGGGACAGGGGAGTCAGATACGCAGTATTTT

j_gene: TRBJ2-2
v_gene: TRBV7-2
d_gene: TRBD1
abundance: NA
CDR3aa: CASSLTGFTGELFF
CDR3nt: TGTGCCAGCAGCTTGACAGGGTTCACCGGGGAGCTGTTTTTT

j_gene: TRBJ2-7
v_gene: TRBV6-5
d_gene: TRBD2
abundance: NA
CDR3aa: CASSSTRAGGAYEQYF
CDR3nt: TGTGCCAGCAGTTCTACCAGAGCGGGAGGGGCCTACGAGCAGTACTTC

j_gene: TRBJ1-2
v_gene: TRBV19
d_gene: NA
abundance: NA
CDR3aa: CASSTGQPSFLNYGYTF
CDR3nt: TGTGCCAGTAGTACCGGACAGCCTTCGTTTCTAAACTATGGCTACACCTTC

j_gene: TRBJ2-1
v_gene: TRBV6-4
d_gene: TRBD1
abundance: NA
CDR3aa: CASRGDRGRGNEQFF
CDR3nt: TGTGCCAGCAGGGGGGACAGGGGGCGCGGGAATGAGCAGTTCTTC

j_gene: TRBJ1-1
v_gene: TRBV10-3
d_gene: NA
abundance: NA
CDR3aa: CAISEAGAMNTEAFF
CDR3nt: TGTGCCATCAGTGAGGCAGGGGCTATGAACACTGAAGCTTTCTTT

j_gene: TRBJ2-1
v_gene: TRBV20-1
d_gene: NA
abundance: NA
CDR3aa: CSASSGTGGNEQFF
CDR3nt: TGCAGTGCTAGTTCCGGGACTGGGGGTAATGAGCAGTTCTTC

j_gene: TRBJ2-7
v_gene: TRBV30
d_gene: NA
abundance: NA
CDR3aa: CAWQRAVSYEQYF
CDR3nt: TGTGCCTGGCAGAGGGCAGTCTCCTACGAGCAGTACTTC

j_gene: TRBJ2-1
v_gene: TRBV4-2
d_gene: TRBD2
abundance: NA
CDR3aa: CASSQGLVVNEQFF
CDR3nt: TGTGCCAGCAGCCAGGGACTAGTTGTCAATGAGCAGTTCTTC

j_gene: TRBJ1-2
v_gene: TRBV7-9
d_gene: NA
abundance: few
CDR3aa: CASSLAQGFYTF
CDR3nt: TGTGCCAGCAGCTTAGCACAGGGCTTCTACACCTTC

j_gene: TRBJ2-2
v_gene: TRBV15
d_gene: NA
abundance: NA
CDR3aa: CATSALQGGSGELFF
CDR3nt: TGTGCCACCAGCGCGCTCCAGGGGGGCTCCGGGGAGCTGTTTTTT

j_gene: TRBJ2-2
v_gene: TRBV9
d_gene: TRBD1
abundance: NA
CDR3aa: CASSVDPGQKTGELFF
CDR3nt: TGTGCCAGCAGCGTCGATCCGGGACAGAAAACCGGGGAGCTGTTTTTT

j_gene: TRBJ1-6
v_gene: TRBV7-2
d_gene: NA
abundance: NA
CDR3aa: CASSLNSQGYNSPLHF
CDR3nt: TGTGCCAGCAGCTTAAACTCCCAGGGATATAATTCACCCCTCCACTTT

j_gene: TRBJ2-1
v_gene: TRBV7-9
d_gene: TRBD2
abundance: NA
CDR3aa: CASSSIPLAGVGNNEQFF
CDR3nt: TGTGCCAGCAGCTCCATACCCTTAGCGGGAGTGGGAAACAATGAGCAGTTCTTC

j_gene: TRBJ2-1
v_gene: TRBV12-3/TRBV12-4
d_gene: TRBD1
abundance: NA
CDR3aa: CASNPDRGNEQFF
CDR3nt: TGTGCCAGCAACCCGGACAGGGGGAATGAGCAGTTCTTC

j_gene: TRBJ2-7
v_gene: TRBV21-1
d_gene: NA
abundance: NA
CDR3aa: CASRTKGDNSYEQYF
CDR3nt: TGTGCCAGCAGAACGAAAGGGGACAACTCCTACGAGCAGTACTTC

j_gene: TRBJ2-1
v_gene: TRBV6-5
d_gene: TRBD2
abundance: NA
CDR3aa: CASMGSGGAWEQFF
CDR3nt: TGTGCCAGCATGGGGAGCGGGGGGGCATGGGAGCAGTTCTTC

j_gene: TRBJ1-2
v_gene: TRBV7-2
d_gene: NA
abundance: NA
CDR3aa: CASSLNRNYGYTF
CDR3nt: TGTGCCAGCAGCCTAAACCGCAACTATGGCTACACCTTC

j_gene: TRBJ2-7
v_gene: TRBV5-6
d_gene: NA
abundance: NA
CDR3aa: CASSVAGQTLYEQYF
CDR3nt: TGTGCCAGCAGCGTTGCGGGACAGACCCTGTACGAGCAGTACTTC

j_gene: TRBJ2-1
v_gene: TRBV27
d_gene: NA
abundance: NA
CDR3aa: CASSLWTPGGNEQFF
CDR3nt: TGTGCCAGCAGTTTATGGACCCCCGGGGGCAATGAGCAGTTCTTC

j_gene: TRBJ2-1
v_gene: TRBV9
d_gene: NA
abundance: NA
CDR3aa: CASSAIPSVDEQFF
CDR3nt: TGTGCCAGCAGCGCCATTCCTAGCGTAGATGAGCAGTTCTTC

j_gene: TRBJ2-5
v_gene: TRBV7-2
d_gene: TRBD2
abundance: NA
CDR3aa: CASSLVPGRTSGLQETQYF
CDR3nt: TGTGCCAGCAGCTTAGTCCCTGGGCGCACTAGCGGGTTGCAAGAGACCCAGTACTTC

j_gene: TRBJ2-1
v_gene: TRBV21-1
d_gene: NA
abundance: NA
CDR3aa: CASSRRDYQYNEQFF
CDR3nt: TGTGCCAGCAGCCGTCGGGACTACCAGTACAATGAGCAGTTCTTC

j_gene: TRBJ2-7
v_gene: TRBV7-3
d_gene: TRBD1
abundance: NA
CDR3aa: CASSLGDSYEQYF
CDR3nt: TGTGCCAGCAGCTTAGGGGACAGCTACGAGCAGTACTTC

j_gene: TRBJ1-3
v_gene: TRBV5-1
d_gene: NA
abundance: once
CDR3aa: CASSLETVSGNTIYF
CDR3nt: TGCGCCAGCAGCTTGGAGACAGTCTCTGGAAACACCATATATTTT

j_gene: TRBJ2-7
v_gene: TRBV15
d_gene: NA
abundance: NA
CDR3aa: CATSSHPTGPYEQYF
CDR3nt: TGTGCCACCAGCAGTCATCCGACAGGTCCCTACGAGCAGTACTTC

j_gene: TRBJ2-4
v_gene: TRBV5-4
d_gene: TRBD2
abundance: NA
CDR3aa: CASSSGTSGGPSAKNIQYF
CDR3nt: TGTGCCAGCAGCTCTGGGACTAGCGGGGGGCCCTCAGCCAAAAACATTCAGTACTTC

j_gene: TRBJ1-2
v_gene: TRBV6-6
d_gene: NA
abundance: NA
CDR3aa: CASSYPGASNYGYTF
CDR3nt: TGTGCCAGCAGTTACCCAGGTGCTTCTAACTATGGCTACACCTTC

j_gene: TRBJ2-3
v_gene: TRBV19
d_gene: TRBD2
abundance: once
CDR3aa: CASKEAGGGDTQYF
CDR3nt: TGTGCCAGTAAAGAGGCGGGAGGAGGAGATACGCAGTATTTT

j_gene: TRBJ1-5
v_gene: TRBV5-8
d_gene: TRBD1
abundance: NA
CDR3aa: CASSRGQGDQPQHF
CDR3nt: TGTGCCAGCAGCAGGGGACAGGGGGATCAGCCCCAGCATTTT

j_gene: TRBJ2-2
v_gene: TRBV19
d_gene: TRBD2
abundance: NA
CDR3aa: CASKGLAGAFNTGELFF
CDR3nt: TGTGCCAGTAAGGGACTAGCGGGAGCTTTCAACACCGGGGAGCTGTTTTTT

j_gene: TRBJ1-2
v_gene: TRBV20-1
d_gene: NA
abundance: NA
CDR3aa: CSARRSYGYTF
CDR3nt: TGCAGTGCTAGAAGGAGCTATGGCTACACCTTC

j_gene: TRBJ2-7
v_gene: TRBV13
d_gene: TRBD2
abundance: NA
CDR3aa: CASSLQGLGGGRTPKDYEQYF
CDR3nt: TGTGCCAGCAGCTTACAGGGACTAGGTGGAGGTAGGACACCTAAGGATTACGAGCAGTACTTC

j_gene: TRBJ1-2
v_gene: TRBV3-1/TRBV3-2
d_gene: NA
abundance: NA
CDR3aa: CASSRPTGLTYYGYTF
CDR3nt: TGTGCCAGCAGCCGGCCCACAGGCCTAACGTACTATGGCTACACCTTC

j_gene: TRBJ2-3
v_gene: TRBV21-1
d_gene: NA
abundance: NA
CDR3aa: CASSKANSGPRISTDTQYF
CDR3nt: TGTGCCAGCAGCAAAGCGAATAGCGGGCCACGAATAAGCACAGATACGCAGTATTTT

j_gene: TRBJ2-1
v_gene: TRBV3-1/TRBV3-2
d_gene: NA
abundance: NA
CDR3aa: CASSQEAGFYNEQFF
CDR3nt: TGTGCCAGCAGCCAAGAGGCCGGGTTCTACAATGAGCAGTTCTTC

j_gene: TRBJ2-7
v_gene: TRBV6-6
d_gene: TRBD1
abundance: NA
CDR3aa: CASSYRQGAMVQYF
CDR3nt: TGTGCCAGCAGTTACCGACAGGGGGCTATGGTGCAGTACTTC

j_gene: TRBJ1-6
v_gene: TRBV3-1/TRBV3-2
d_gene: NA
abundance: NA
CDR3aa: CASSQGGETPLHF
CDR3nt: TGTGCCAGCAGCCAAGGGGGCGAGACACCCCTCCACTTT